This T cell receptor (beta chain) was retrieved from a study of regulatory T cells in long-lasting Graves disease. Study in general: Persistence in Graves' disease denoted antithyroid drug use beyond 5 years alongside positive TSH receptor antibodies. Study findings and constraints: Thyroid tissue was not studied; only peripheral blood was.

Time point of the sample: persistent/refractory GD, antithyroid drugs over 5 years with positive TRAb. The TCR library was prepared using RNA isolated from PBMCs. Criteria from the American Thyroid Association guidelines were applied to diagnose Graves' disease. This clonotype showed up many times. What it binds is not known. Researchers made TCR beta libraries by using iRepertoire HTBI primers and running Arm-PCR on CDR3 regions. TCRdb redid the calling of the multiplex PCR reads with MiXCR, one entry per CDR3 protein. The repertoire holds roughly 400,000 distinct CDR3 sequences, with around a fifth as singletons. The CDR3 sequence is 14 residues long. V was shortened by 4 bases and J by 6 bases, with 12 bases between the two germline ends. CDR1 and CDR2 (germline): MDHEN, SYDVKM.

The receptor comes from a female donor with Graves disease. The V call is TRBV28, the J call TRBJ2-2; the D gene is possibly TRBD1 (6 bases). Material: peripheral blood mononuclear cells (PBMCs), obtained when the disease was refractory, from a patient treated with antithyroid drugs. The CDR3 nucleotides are TGTGCCAGCAGTTCGAGGGGGTCGTCCGGGGAGCTGTTTTTT. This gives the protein CASSSRGSSGELFF. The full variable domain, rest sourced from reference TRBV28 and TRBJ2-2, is DVKVTQSSRYLVKRTGEKVFLECVQDMDHENMFWYRQDPGLGLRLIYFSYDVKMKEKGDIPEGYSVSREKKERFSLILESASTNQTSMYLCASSSRGSSGELFFGEGSRLTVL.